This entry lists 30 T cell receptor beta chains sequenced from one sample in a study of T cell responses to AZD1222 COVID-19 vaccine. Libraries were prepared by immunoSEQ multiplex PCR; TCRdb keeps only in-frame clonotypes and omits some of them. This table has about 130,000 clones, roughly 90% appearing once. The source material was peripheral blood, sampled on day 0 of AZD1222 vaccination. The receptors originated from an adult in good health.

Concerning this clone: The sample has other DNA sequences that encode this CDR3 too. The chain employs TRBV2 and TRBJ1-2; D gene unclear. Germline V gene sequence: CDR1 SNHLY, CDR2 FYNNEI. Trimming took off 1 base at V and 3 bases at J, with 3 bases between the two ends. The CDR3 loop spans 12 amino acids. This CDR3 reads CASSEVDYGYTF. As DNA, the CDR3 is TGTGCCAGCAGTGAAGTCGACTATGGCTACACCTTC.

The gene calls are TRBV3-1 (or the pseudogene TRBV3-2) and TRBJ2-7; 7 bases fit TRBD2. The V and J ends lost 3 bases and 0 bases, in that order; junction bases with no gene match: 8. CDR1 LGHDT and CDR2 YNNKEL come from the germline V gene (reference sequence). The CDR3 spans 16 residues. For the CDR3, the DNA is TGTGCCAGCAGCCATCTCCTAGCGGTTAGCTCCTACGAGCAGTACTTC. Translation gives CASSHLLAVSSYEQYF.

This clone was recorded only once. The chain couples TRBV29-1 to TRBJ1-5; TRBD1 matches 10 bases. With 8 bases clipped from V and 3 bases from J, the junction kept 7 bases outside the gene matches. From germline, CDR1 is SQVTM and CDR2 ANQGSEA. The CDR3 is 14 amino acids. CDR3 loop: CSPGTGELNQPQHF. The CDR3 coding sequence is TGCAGCCCCGGGACAGGGGAGCTCAATCAGCCCCAGCATTTT.

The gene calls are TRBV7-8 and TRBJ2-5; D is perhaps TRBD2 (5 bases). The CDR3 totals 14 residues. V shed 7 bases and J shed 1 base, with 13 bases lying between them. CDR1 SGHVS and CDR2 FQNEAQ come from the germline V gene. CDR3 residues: CASTGGGAQETQYF. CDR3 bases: TGTGCCAGCACTGGAGGTGGCGCCCAAGAGACCCAGTACTTC.

The CDR3 nucleotides are TGTGCCAGCAGCTCCCGCTTGAGGCTAGCTGACTCCTACGAGCAGTACTTC. It encodes CASSSRLRLADSYEQYF. This chain connects TRBV13 to TRBJ2-7, with D possibly matching TRBD2 (5 bases). V lost 4 bases, J lost 0 bases, and 19 bases lay in between. The CDR3 consists of 17 residues. Germline lookup yields CDR1 PRHDT and CDR2 FYEKMQ (reference sequence).

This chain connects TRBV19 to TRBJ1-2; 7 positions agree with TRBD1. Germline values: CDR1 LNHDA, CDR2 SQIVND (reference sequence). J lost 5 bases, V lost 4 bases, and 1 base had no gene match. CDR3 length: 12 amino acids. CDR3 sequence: CASSTGQYGYTF. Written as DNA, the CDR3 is TGTGCCAGTAGTACGGGACAGTATGGCTACACCTTC. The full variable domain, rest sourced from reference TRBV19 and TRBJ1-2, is DGGITQSPKYLFRKEGQNVTLSCEQNLNHDAMYWYRQDPGQGLRLIYYSQIVNDFQKGDIAEGYSVSREKKESFPLTVTSAQKNPTAFYLCASSTGQYGYTFGSGTRLTVV.

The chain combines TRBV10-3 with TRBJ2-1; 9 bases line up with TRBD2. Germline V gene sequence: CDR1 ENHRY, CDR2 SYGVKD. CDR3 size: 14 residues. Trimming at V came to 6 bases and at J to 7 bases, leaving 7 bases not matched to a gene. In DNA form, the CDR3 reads TGTGCCATCAGAACGGGACTAGCCTCGAATGAGCAGTTCTTC. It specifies CAIRTGLASNEQFF.

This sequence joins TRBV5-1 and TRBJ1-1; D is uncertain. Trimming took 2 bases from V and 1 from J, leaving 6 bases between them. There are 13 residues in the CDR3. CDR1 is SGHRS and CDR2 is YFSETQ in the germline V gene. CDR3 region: CASSLLPNTEAFF. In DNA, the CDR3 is TGCGCCAGCAGCTTATTACCGAACACTGAAGCTTTCTTT.

CDR3 nucleotides: TGTGCCAGCAGCTCGAACTGGGCCAACGTCCTGACTTTC. This encodes CASSSNWANVLTF. V gene TRBV11-1 combines with J gene TRBJ2-6; D call uncertain. The germline V gene has CDR1 SGHAT and CDR2 FQDESV (reference sequence). V dropped 4 bases and J dropped 5 bases, with 6 bases sitting between them. This CDR3 has 13 amino acids.

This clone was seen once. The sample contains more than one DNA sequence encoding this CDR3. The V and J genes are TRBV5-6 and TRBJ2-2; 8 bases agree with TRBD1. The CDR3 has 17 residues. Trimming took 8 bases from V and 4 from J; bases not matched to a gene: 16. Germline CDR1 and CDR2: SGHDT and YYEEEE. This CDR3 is CASSTFQGAVGTGELFF. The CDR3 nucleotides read TGTGCCAGTAGCACATTCCAGGGGGCGGTGGGCACCGGGGAGCTGTTTTTT.

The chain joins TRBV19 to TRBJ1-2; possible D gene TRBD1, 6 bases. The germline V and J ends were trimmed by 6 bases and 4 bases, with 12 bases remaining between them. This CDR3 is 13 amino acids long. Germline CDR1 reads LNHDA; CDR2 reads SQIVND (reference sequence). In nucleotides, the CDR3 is TGTGCCAGTAGCCGGGGGGGCCCCTATGGCTACACCTTC. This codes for CASSRGGPYGYTF.

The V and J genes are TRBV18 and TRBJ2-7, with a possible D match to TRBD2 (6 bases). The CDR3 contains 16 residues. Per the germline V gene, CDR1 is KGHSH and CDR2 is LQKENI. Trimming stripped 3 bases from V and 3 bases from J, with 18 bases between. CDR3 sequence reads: CASSPFPRGTSYEQYF. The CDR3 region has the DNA TGTGCCAGCTCACCTTTTCCTCGCGGGACGAGCTACGAGCAGTACTTC.

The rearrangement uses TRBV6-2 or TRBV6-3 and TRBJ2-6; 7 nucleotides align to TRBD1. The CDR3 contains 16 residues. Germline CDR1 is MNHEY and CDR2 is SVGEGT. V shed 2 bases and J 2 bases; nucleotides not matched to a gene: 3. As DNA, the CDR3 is TGTGCCAGCAGTTACCTCGACAGGGCTGGGGCCAACGTCCTGACTTTC. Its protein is CASSYLDRAGANVLTF.

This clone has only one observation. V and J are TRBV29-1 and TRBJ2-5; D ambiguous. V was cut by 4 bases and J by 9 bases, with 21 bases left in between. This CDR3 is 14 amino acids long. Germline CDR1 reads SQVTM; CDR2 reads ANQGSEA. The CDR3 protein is CSVALGAWGVAQYF. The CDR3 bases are TGCAGCGTTGCCCTGGGCGCCTGGGGTGTGGCCCAGTACTTC.

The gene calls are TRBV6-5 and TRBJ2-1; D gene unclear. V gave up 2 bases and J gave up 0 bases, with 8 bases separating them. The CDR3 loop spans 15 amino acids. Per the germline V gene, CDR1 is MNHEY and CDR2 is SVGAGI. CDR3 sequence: CASSYTPTSYNEQFF. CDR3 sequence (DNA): TGTGCCAGCAGTTACACCCCCACCTCCTACAATGAGCAGTTCTTC.

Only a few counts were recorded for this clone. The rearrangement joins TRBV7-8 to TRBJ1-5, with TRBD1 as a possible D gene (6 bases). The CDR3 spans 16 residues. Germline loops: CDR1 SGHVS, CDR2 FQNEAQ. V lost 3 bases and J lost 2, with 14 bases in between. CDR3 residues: CASSLRRDTGNQPQHF. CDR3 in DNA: TGTGCCAGCAGCTTGAGACGGGACACGGGCAATCAGCCCCAGCATTTT.

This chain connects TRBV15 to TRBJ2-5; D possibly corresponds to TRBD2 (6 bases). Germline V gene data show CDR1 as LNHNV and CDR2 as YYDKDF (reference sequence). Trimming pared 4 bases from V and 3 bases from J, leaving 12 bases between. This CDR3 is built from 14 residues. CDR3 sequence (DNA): TGTGCCACCAGCACGCGGGATGGAGAAGAGACCCAGTACTTC. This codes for CATSTRDGEETQYF.

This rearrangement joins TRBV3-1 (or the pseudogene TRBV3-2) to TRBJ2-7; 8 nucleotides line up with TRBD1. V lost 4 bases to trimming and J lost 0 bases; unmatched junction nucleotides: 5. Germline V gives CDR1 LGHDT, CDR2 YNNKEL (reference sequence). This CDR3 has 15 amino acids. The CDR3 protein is CASSRGTGYSYEQYF. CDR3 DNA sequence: TGTGCCAGCAGCCGAGGGACAGGATACTCCTACGAGCAGTACTTC.

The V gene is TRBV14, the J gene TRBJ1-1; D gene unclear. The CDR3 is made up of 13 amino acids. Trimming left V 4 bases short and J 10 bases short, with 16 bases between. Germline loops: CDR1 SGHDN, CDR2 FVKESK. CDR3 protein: CASSLAGSGIAFF. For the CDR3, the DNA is TGTGCCAGCAGCCTAGCTGGGTCCGGCATAGCTTTCTTT.

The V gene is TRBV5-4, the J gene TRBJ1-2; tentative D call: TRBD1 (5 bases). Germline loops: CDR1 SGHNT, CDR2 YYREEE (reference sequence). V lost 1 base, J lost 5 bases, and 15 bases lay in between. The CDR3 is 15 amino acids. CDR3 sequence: CASSLQGSARYGYTF. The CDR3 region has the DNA TGTGCCAGCAGCTTGCAGGGCTCAGCGCGATATGGCTACACCTTC.

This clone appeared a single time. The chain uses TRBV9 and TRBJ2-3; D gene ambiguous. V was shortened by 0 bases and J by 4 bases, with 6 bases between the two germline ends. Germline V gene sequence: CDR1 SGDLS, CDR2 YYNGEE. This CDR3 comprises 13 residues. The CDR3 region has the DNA TGTGCCAGCAGCGTAGTAATCGCAGATACGCAGTATTTT. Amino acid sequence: CASSVVIADTQYF.

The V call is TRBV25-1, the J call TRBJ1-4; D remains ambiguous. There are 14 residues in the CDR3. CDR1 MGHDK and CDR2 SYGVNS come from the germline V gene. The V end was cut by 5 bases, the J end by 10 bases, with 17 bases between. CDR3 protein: CASSRGPDDVKLFF. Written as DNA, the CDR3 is TGTGCCAGCAGTCGAGGCCCCGACGATGTAAAACTGTTTTTT.

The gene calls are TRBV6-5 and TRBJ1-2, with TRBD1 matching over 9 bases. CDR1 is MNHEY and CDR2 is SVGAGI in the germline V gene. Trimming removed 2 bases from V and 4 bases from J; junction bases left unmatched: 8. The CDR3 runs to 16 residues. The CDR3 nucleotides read TGTGCCAGCAGTTACGATGGAACGACAGGGGGCTATGGCTACACCTTC. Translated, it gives CASSYDGTTGGYGYTF.

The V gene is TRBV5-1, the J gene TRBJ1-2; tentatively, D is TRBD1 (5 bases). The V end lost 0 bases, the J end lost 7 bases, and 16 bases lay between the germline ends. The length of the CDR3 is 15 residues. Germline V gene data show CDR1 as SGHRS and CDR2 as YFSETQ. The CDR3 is CASSLEGRSGGGYTF. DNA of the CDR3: TGCGCCAGCAGCTTGGAGGGCAGGTCCGGGGGTGGCTACACCTTC.

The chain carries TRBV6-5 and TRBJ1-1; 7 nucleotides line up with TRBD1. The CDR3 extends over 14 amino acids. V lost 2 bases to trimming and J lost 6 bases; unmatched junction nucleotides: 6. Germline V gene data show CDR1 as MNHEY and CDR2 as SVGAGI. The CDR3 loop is CASSYPYRGAEAFF. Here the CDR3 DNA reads TGTGCCAGCAGTTACCCCTACAGGGGCGCTGAAGCTTTCTTT.

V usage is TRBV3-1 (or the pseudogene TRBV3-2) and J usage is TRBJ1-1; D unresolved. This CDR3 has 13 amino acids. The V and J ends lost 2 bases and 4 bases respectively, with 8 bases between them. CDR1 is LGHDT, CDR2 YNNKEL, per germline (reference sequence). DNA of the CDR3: TGTGCCAGCAGCCAAATCTTTGGCACTGAAGCTTTCTTT. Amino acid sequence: CASSQIFGTEAFF.

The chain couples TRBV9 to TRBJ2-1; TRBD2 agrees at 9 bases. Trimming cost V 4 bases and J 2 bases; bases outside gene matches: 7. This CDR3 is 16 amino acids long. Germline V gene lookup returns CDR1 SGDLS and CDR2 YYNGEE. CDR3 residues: CASSPVGTSPYNEQFF. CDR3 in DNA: TGTGCCAGCAGCCCAGTGGGGACTAGCCCCTACAATGAGCAGTTCTTC. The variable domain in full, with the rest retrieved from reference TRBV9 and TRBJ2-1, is DSGVTQTPKHLITATGQRVTLRCSPRSGDLSVYWYQQSLDQGLQFLIQYYNGEERAKGNILERFSAQQFPDLHSELNLSSLELGDSALYFCASSPVGTSPYNEQFFGPGTRLTVL.

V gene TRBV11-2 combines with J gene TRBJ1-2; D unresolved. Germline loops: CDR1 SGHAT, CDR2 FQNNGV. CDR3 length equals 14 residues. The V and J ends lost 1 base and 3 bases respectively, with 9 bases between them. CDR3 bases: TGTGCCAGCAGCTTAGGACGATGGGACTATGGCTACACCTTC. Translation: CASSLGRWDYGYTF.

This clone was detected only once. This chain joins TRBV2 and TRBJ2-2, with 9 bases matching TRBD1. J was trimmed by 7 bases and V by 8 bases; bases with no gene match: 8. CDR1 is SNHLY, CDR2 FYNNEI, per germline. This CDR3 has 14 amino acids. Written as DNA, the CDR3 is TGTGCCAGCGCTGGGACAGGGTCACACGGGGAGCTGTTTTTT. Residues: CASAGTGSHGELFF.

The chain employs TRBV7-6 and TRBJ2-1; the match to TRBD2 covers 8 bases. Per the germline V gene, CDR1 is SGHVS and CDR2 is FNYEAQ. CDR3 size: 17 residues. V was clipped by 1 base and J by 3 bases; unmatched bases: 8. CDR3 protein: CASSLGLGGRFYNEQFF. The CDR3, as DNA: TGTGCCAGCAGCTTAGGGCTGGGCGGGAGGTTCTACAATGAGCAGTTCTTC.